These 4 T cell receptor beta chains share one sample of origin, sequenced in a study of blood T cell repertoires in COVID-19. Sequencing was performed with immunoSEQ multiplex PCR; in TCRdb, only in-frame clones are kept and a portion is missing. The repertoire holds about 260,000 clones, with 85% to 90% as singletons. Specimen: PBMCs or T cells enriched from blood (not recorded which). The receptors were sampled from a man in his fifties who had been exposed to COVID-19.

CDR3 coding DNA: TGTGCCAGCAGTTTGCCCGGGACAGCCCAGTTCTTC. It encodes CASSLPGTAQFF. The chain combines TRBV28 with TRBJ2-1, with 7 positions matching TRBD1. This CDR3 is 12 amino acids long. The junction had 6 bases not matched to a gene; V was cut back by 3 bases and J by 13 bases. Looked up from germline, CDR1 is MDHEN and CDR2 is SYDVKM.

The chain joins TRBV6-5 to TRBJ2-5; the match to TRBD2 covers 12 bases. Germline values: CDR1 MNHEY, CDR2 SVGAGI. V dropped 2 bases and J dropped 5; count of bases not matched to a gene: 6. CDR3 length: 16 residues. The CDR3 region has the DNA TGTGCCAGCAGTTACCCTAGCGGGGGGGTTCGGGAGACCCAGTACTTC. Amino acid sequence: CASSYPSGGVRETQYF.

This chain links TRBV9 with TRBJ2-3; 9 bases line up with TRBD1. The V gene's germline CDR1 is SGDLS and CDR2 YYNGEE. There are 16 residues in the CDR3. J lost 2 bases, V lost 1 base, and 5 bases had no gene match. In DNA form, the CDR3 reads TGTGCCAGCAGCGTAAGGGGGGACAGGGCCACAGATACGCAGTATTTT. Its translation: CASSVRGDRATDTQYF.

This rearrangement joins TRBV22-1 to TRBJ1-1; the table's D call, TRBD1, has no DNA check behind it. TRBV22-1 is annotated as a pseudogene. The CDR3 has 12 residues. The CDR3 reads CPGSALWTEAFF. The DNA of the CDR3 is TGTCCTGGGAGCGCACTTTGGACAGAAGCTTTCTTT.